Included here is one T cell receptor beta chain sequence, with context. The data stem from a study of T cell changes during pregnancy in multiple sclerosis. The V gene lost 5 bases and the J gene lost 1 base, with 8 bases spanning the gap. From germline, CDR1 is SEHNR and CDR2 FQNEAQ (reference sequence). The CDR3 is made up of 13 amino acids. This table comes from immunoSEQ multiplex PCR, and its TCRdb copy is limited to in-frame clones, with some not included. The repertoire holds about 71,000 clones, with around 94% as singletons. This chain links TRBV7-9 with TRBJ1-1; tentatively, D is TRBD1 (5 bases). The specimen comprised peripheral blood, sampled in the third trimester of pregnancy. This clonotype originated in a female donor with multiple sclerosis, enrolled in a pregnancy study. The CDR3: CASSHTGNTEAFF. The CDR3, as DNA: TGTGCCAGCAGCCATACAGGGAACACTGAAGCTTTCTTT.